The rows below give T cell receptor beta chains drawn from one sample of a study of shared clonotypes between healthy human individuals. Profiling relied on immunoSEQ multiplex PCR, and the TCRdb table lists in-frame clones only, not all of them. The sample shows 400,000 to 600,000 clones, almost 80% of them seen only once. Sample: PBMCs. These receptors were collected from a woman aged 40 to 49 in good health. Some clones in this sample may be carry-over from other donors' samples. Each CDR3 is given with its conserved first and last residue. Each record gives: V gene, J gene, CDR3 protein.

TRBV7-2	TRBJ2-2	CASGLRAGGTGELFF
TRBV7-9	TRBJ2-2	CASSLAPGQGVPGELFF
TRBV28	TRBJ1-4	CASSPPGEKLFF
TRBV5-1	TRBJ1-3	CASSTPGDRNTIYF
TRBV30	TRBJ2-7	CAWSWQGGPYEQYF
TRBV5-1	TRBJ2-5	CASRQIETQYF
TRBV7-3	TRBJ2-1	CASSPTGMNEQFF
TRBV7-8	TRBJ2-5	CASMGPPRAETQYF
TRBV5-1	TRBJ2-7	CASSPWGGRGRYEQYF
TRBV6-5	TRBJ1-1	CASKRTIVNTEAFF
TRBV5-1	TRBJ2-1	CASSLDVVGSGNEQFF
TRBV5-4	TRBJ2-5	CASSLRGETQYF
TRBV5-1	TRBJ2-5	CASSLGQGSISETQYF
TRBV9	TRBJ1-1	CASSPGQGRWDTEAFF
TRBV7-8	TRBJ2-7	CASSLNVGSSYEQYF
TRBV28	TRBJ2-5	CASSPMGGGLRETQYF
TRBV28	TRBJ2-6	CASSPGVAGANVLTF
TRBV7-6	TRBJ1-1	CASSLATDSLGTEAFF
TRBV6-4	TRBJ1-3	CASSSDRVGNTIYF
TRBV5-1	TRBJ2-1	CASSLREGQWSYNEQFF
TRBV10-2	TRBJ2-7	CASSRQAQGEQYF
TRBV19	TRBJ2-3	CASSSPRRGDTQYF
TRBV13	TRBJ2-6	CASSPRGSGANVLTF
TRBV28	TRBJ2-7	CASSSPSRGNEQYF
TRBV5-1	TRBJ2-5	CASSLGGPGGYETQYF
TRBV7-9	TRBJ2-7	CASSWSGTGATFSYEQYF
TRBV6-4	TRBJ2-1	CASKGLAGDPGNEQFF
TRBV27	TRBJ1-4	CASMLYGGEKLFF
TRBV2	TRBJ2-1	CASRAGTSGANEQFF
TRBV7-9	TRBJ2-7	CASSLATYEQYF
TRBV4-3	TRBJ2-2	CASSQVVTSGRAGELFF
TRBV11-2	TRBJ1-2	CASSSIRDSHKRTYGYTF
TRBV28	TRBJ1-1	CASSSNTGLITEAFF
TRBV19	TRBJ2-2	CASRDRLVNTGELFF
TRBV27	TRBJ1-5	CASSSSGGWQPQHF
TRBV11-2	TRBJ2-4	CASSLSPSNIQYF
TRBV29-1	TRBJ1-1	CSVGQGTYTEAFF
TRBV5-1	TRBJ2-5	CASSLHRETQYF
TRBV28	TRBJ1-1	CASTLSGRLNTEAFF
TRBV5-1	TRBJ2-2	CASSSPTTSGTNTGELFF
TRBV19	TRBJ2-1	CATTYASGAYNEQFF
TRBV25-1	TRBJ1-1	CASSELNTEAFF
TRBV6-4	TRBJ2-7	CALAGRSFSYEQYF
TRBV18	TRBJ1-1	CASSQARNTEAFF
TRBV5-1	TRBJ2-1	CASSLDPFYNEQFF
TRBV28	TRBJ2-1	CASSFPGVAGYNEQFF
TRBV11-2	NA	CASSSNPSRGSNEQYF
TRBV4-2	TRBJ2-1	CASSQDFSSYNEQFF
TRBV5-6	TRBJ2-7	CASSLWNGNYEQYF
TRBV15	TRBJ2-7	CATSRVVNSYEQYF
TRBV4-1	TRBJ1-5	CASSHPRNQPQHF
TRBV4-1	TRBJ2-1	CASSQPSGKRETYNEQFF
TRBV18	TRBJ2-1	CASSPLRTSGSNEQFF
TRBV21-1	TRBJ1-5	CASSSGVWQPQHF
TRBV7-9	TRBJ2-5	CASSLVSGETQYF